Listed below are T cell receptor beta chains from one sample, sequenced in a study of cytomegalovirus exposure and HLA in healthy donors. Assay used: immunoSEQ multiplex PCR; TCRdb lists only in-frame clones, some missing. Altogether under 150,000 clones are present, 60% to 80% being singletons, with the ten largest covering less than 5.5%. The source material was PBMCs. The source of these receptors is a woman under 40 in good health and CMV-seropositive. The CDR3 runs from the conserved cysteine through the conserved F or W. Each record gives: V gene, clone size, D gene, J gene, CDR3 DNA, CDR3 protein. D genes are given only for firm matches. Size values are once, few and many counts, or a class for expanded clones, and some rows have none.

V gene: TRBV10-2
clone size: -
D gene: -
J gene: TRBJ1-1
CDR3 DNA: TGCGCCAGCACCAGCGGGACAAAGAACACTGAAGCTTTCTTT
CDR3 protein: CASTSGTKNTEAFF

V gene: TRBV4-2
clone size: few
D gene: -
J gene: TRBJ1-2
CDR3 DNA: TGTGCCAGCAGCCAAGAACTGGTTGTGTCCTATGGCTACACCTTC
CDR3 protein: CASSQELVVSYGYTF

V gene: TRBV7-2
clone size: -
D gene: -
J gene: TRBJ1-1
CDR3 DNA: TGTGCCAGCAGCTTAGTCATCCAGGCCGCTGAAGCTTTCTTT
CDR3 protein: CASSLVIQAAEAFF

V gene: TRBV6-1
clone size: -
D gene: -
J gene: TRBJ1-2
CDR3 DNA: TGTGCCAGCAGTGAACTTGAGGATGCCCCGGCCAATGGCTACACCTTC
CDR3 protein: CASSELEDAPANGYTF

V gene: TRBV11-3
clone size: -
D gene: -
J gene: TRBJ1-2
CDR3 DNA: TGTGCCAGCAGCTCTCAGGGCTATGGCTACACCTTC
CDR3 protein: CASSSQGYGYTF

V gene: TRBV30
clone size: -
D gene: -
J gene: TRBJ1-1
CDR3 DNA: TGTGCCTGGACAGGGATCACTGAAGCTTTCTTT
CDR3 protein: CAWTGITEAFF

V gene: TRBV5-8
clone size: once
D gene: -
J gene: TRBJ2-5
CDR3 DNA: TGTGCCAGCAATGCTGGGCGTCGAAAGACCCAGTACTTC
CDR3 protein: CASNAGRRKTQYF

V gene: TRBV6-4
clone size: -
D gene: -
J gene: TRBJ2-1
CDR3 DNA: TGTGCCAGCAGTGACTCGGGGGCGGCCTACAATGAGCAGTTCTTC
CDR3 protein: CASSDSGAAYNEQFF

V gene: TRBV2
clone size: few
D gene: -
J gene: TRBJ2-7
CDR3 DNA: TGTGCCAGCAGTGAAGCCGGTGGCCCAGGGTACGAGCAGTACTTC
CDR3 protein: CASSEAGGPGYEQYF

V gene: TRBV2
clone size: -
D gene: -
J gene: TRBJ2-7
CDR3 DNA: TGTGCCAGCAGTGGGTTAGCGGACCGTTTTTACCTCTCCTACGAGCAGTACTTC
CDR3 protein: CASSGLADRFYLSYEQYF

V gene: TRBV10-2
clone size: -
D gene: -
J gene: TRBJ2-1
CDR3 DNA: TGCGCCAGCAGCGCGACAGTATACAATGAGCAGTTCTTC
CDR3 protein: CASSATVYNEQFF

V gene: TRBV6-1
clone size: -
D gene: -
J gene: TRBJ1-2
CDR3 DNA: TGTGCCAGCAGTTCCACCGGAGGGTACTATGGCTACACCTTC
CDR3 protein: CASSSTGGYYGYTF

V gene: TRBV5-1
clone size: -
D gene: TRBD1
J gene: TRBJ2-6
CDR3 DNA: TGCGCCAGCACCCACCAACAGGGGTCTGGGGCCAACGTCCTGACTTTC
CDR3 protein: CASTHQQGSGANVLTF

V gene: TRBV5-1
clone size: -
D gene: -
J gene: TRBJ1-1
CDR3 DNA: TGCGCCAGCAGCTTGGAGTTTGCAGGCCTCACTGAAGCTTTCTTT
CDR3 protein: CASSLEFAGLTEAFF

V gene: TRBV27
clone size: -
D gene: TRBD1
J gene: TRBJ2-2
CDR3 DNA: TGTGCCAGCAGGACAGGGTGGGACACCGGGGAGCTGTTTTTT
CDR3 protein: CASRTGWDTGELFF

V gene: TRBV6-5
clone size: -
D gene: -
J gene: TRBJ1-3
CDR3 DNA: TGTGCCAGCAGTTACTCGGAAGGAGTGAACACCATATATTTT
CDR3 protein: CASSYSEGVNTIYF

V gene: TRBV10-3
clone size: -
D gene: TRBD2
J gene: TRBJ2-3
CDR3 DNA: TGTGCCATCGGCTATACTAGCGGGAGCACAGATACGCAGTATTTT
CDR3 protein: CAIGYTSGSTDTQYF

V gene: TRBV6-1
clone size: few
D gene: -
J gene: TRBJ1-3
CDR3 DNA: TGTGCCAGCAGTGAAGGGAGGGTTGGAAACACCATATATTTT
CDR3 protein: CASSEGRVGNTIYF

V gene: TRBV12-5
clone size: few
D gene: TRBD2
J gene: TRBJ2-4
CDR3 DNA: TGTGCTAGTGGTTTGGATGATCCGGGACTAGCGGGGGGCCGGGCCAAAAACATTCAGTACTTC
CDR3 protein: CASGLDDPGLAGGRAKNIQYF

V gene: TRBV5-6
clone size: -
D gene: TRBD1
J gene: TRBJ2-5
CDR3 DNA: TGTGCCAGCAGCTCCGACAGGGCGACATCCCAGTACTTC
CDR3 protein: CASSSDRATSQYF

V gene: TRBV27
clone size: -
D gene: -
J gene: TRBJ2-1
CDR3 DNA: TGTGCCAGCGGACTAGGGGGGTCCAATGAGCAGTTCTTC
CDR3 protein: CASGLGGSNEQFF

V gene: TRBV19
clone size: -
D gene: TRBD1
J gene: TRBJ1-1
CDR3 DNA: TGTGCCAGTAGTGAACAGGGGCGCACTGAAGCTTTCTTT
CDR3 protein: CASSEQGRTEAFF

V gene: TRBV9
clone size: -
D gene: -
J gene: TRBJ2-7
CDR3 DNA: TGTGCCAGCAGCCCTAGCACCTTTCGCGAGCAGTACTTC
CDR3 protein: CASSPSTFREQYF

V gene: TRBV30
clone size: -
D gene: -
J gene: TRBJ1-1
CDR3 DNA: TGTGCCTGGAGAGGACTGACGAACACTGAAGCTTTCTTT
CDR3 protein: CAWRGLTNTEAFF

V gene: TRBV30
clone size: -
D gene: -
J gene: TRBJ1-2
CDR3 DNA: TGTGCCTGGAGTTCGGGAGTGGTCTATGGCTACACCTTC
CDR3 protein: CAWSSGVVYGYTF

V gene: TRBV4-1
clone size: -
D gene: -
J gene: TRBJ1-6
CDR3 DNA: TGCGCCAGCAGCCTCGCGAAAACAGGGCTAGAGAATTCACCCCTCCACTTT
CDR3 protein: CASSLAKTGLENSPLHF

V gene: TRBV11-2
clone size: -
D gene: TRBD1
J gene: TRBJ2-7
CDR3 DNA: TGTGCCAGCAGCACCGGGACAGGGGTTTACGAGCAGTACTTC
CDR3 protein: CASSTGTGVYEQYF

V gene: TRBV5-1
clone size: -
D gene: TRBD1
J gene: TRBJ1-1
CDR3 DNA: TGCGCCAGCAGCTACGGACAGGAGAACACTGAAGCTTTCTTT
CDR3 protein: CASSYGQENTEAFF

V gene: TRBV30
clone size: -
D gene: TRBD2
J gene: TRBJ2-1
CDR3 DNA: TGTGCCTGGGAGGGGGTAGAGCGGGAGAATGAGCAGTTCTTC
CDR3 protein: CAWEGVERENEQFF

V gene: TRBV18
clone size: -
D gene: TRBD1
J gene: TRBJ1-2
CDR3 DNA: TGTGCCAGCTCACCAAGACAGGGGGCGCAAGATGGCTACACCTTC
CDR3 protein: CASSPRQGAQDGYTF

V gene: TRBV7-2
clone size: -
D gene: -
J gene: TRBJ2-5
CDR3 DNA: TGTGCCAGCAGCTTATTGGGGGCTGAAGAGACCCAGTACTTC
CDR3 protein: CASSLLGAEETQYF

V gene: TRBV9
clone size: -
D gene: TRBD1
J gene: TRBJ1-5
CDR3 DNA: TGTGCCAGTAGCGCTGGGGGACAGGGGGATCAGCCCCAGCATTTT
CDR3 protein: CASSAGGQGDQPQHF

V gene: TRBV18
clone size: -
D gene: TRBD2
J gene: TRBJ2-7
CDR3 DNA: TGTGCCAGCTCACCAATGCCCAGCGGGGGGGCGTCGGACGAGCAATACTTC
CDR3 protein: CASSPMPSGGASDEQYF

V gene: TRBV18
clone size: -
D gene: TRBD1
J gene: TRBJ1-1
CDR3 DNA: TGTGCCAGCTCACCCGGGACAGGGGCCAACACTGAAGCTTTCTTT
CDR3 protein: CASSPGTGANTEAFF

V gene: TRBV10-3
clone size: -
D gene: TRBD2
J gene: TRBJ2-1
CDR3 DNA: TGTGCCATCAGAACTAGCGCTGGGAATGAGCAGTTCTTC
CDR3 protein: CAIRTSAGNEQFF

V gene: TRBV7-6
clone size: -
D gene: TRBD2
J gene: TRBJ2-5
CDR3 DNA: TGTGCCAGCAGCTTAGGACTAGCGGGGGGATTTCAAGAGACCCAGTACTTC
CDR3 protein: CASSLGLAGGFQETQYF

V gene: TRBV5-1
clone size: -
D gene: -
J gene: TRBJ1-1
CDR3 DNA: TGCGCCAGCAGCTTCCAAACGGGACATATGAACACTGAAGCTTTCTTT
CDR3 protein: CASSFQTGHMNTEAFF